This T cell receptor beta chain emerged from a study of CD8 T cells in Susac syndrome. This CDR3 spans 14 amino acids. J was trimmed by 2 bases and V by 3 bases; bases with no gene match: 3. CDR1 and CDR2 from the germline V gene are KGHSH and LQKENI. After extraction with the RNeasy kit, about 0.5 to 1 ug of the RNA was reverse transcribed using random hexamers. TCRdb redid the calling of the immunoSEQ multiplex PCR reads with MiXCR, one entry per CDR3 protein. The table has about 200,000 distinct CDR3 sequences, about 95% seen once. In the multiple sclerosis control group, patients were treatment-naive and had stable or active relapsing-remitting disease. TEMRA cells were FACS-enriched, and CD8+ and CD4+ T cells were isolated negatively.

J is TRBJ2-7 and V is TRBV18, with 8 bases identical to TRBD1. The receptor's source is a human donor with multiple sclerosis. Sequencing was performed on CD4+ T cells from PBMCs. The chain's CDR3 is CASSPQTGAYEQYF. In DNA form, the CDR3 reads TGTGCCAGCTCACCGCAGACAGGGGCCTACGAGCAGTACTTC.